This section outlines one T cell receptor beta chain sequence together with its context. Amplification used 60 Vbeta primers and 13 Jbeta primers. In the original processing: Per a later analysis, the number of unique TCR beta chains was approximately 73 million, of which some 9.9 million were shared. Sequenced by immunoSEQ multiplex PCR; TCRdb stores in-frame clones only, minus some. V and J calls plus clone size are reproduced from that table; the DNA served to infer D and trimming. The data show over 65,000 clones, with more than 60% seen just once and 10% to 15% held by the top ten. Germline V lookup: CDR1 SGHVS, CDR2 FNYEAQ. V lost 2 bases and J lost 6; bases outside the gene matches: 5. The CDR3 spans 15 residues. This sample is part of a study of cytomegalovirus exposure and HLA in healthy donors.

The chain uses TRBV7-6 and TRBJ2-2, with 8 bases lining up with TRBD2. The sequenced material came from PBMCs. The TCR sequence derives from a human donor in good health. Here the CDR3 DNA reads TGTGCCAGCAGCTTAAACGGGGGGGCCGCCGGGGAGCTGTTTTTT. It specifies CASSLNGGAAGELFF. Filled out from reference TRBV7-6 and TRBJ2-2, the complete variable domain reads GAGVSQSPRYKVTKRGQDVALRCDPISGHVSLYWYRQALGQGPEFLTYFNYEAQQDKSGLPNDRFSAERPEGSISTLTIQRTEQRDSAMYRCASSLNGGAAGELFFGEGSRLTVL.